This TCR beta chain was sequenced in a study of blood T cells in healthy people across ages. Comments on this clonotype: A much larger clone is a single base away; this may be a read error.

Each donor had approximately 10 milliliters of peripheral blood drawn. Each sample gave at least 7 million isolated PBMCs. Sample-barcoded 5' priming and a J-beta primer mix drove a second PCR of roughly 7 to 11 cycles. Sequencing recovered at least 3 million CDR3-containing paired-end reads from each sample. TCRdb reprocessed the 5' RACE reads via MiXCR and lists one record per CDR3 protein. The sample holds about 730,000 distinct CDR3 sequences, about 40% seen once. Germline values: CDR1 LNHNV, CDR2 YYDKDF (reference sequence). CDR3 size: 15 residues. Sequenced input: blood. The chain joins TRBV15 to TRBJ2-1, with D unclear. The DNA end is a closer match to TRBJ2-7, so the J assignment may be wrong. The TCR comes from a woman in her sixties in good health. Here the CDR3 reads CATSRDQYSNNEQYF. The CDR3 nucleotides read TGTGCCACCAGCAGAGATCAATATAGCAACAATGAGCAGTACTTC.